The 32 T cell receptor beta chains below come from one sample, sequenced in a study of blood T cell repertoires in COVID-19. The assay was immunoSEQ multiplex PCR, and TCRdb's table has in-frame clones only and misses some. The sample consists of 250,000 to 350,000 clones, approximately 92% of them appearing once. The sequencing sample was made of PBMCs or T cells enriched from blood (not recorded which). The receptors were sampled from a woman aged 18-35 years who had recovered from COVID-19.

This chain connects TRBV27 to TRBJ2-3; 11 bases are a match to TRBD2. CDR3 length: 18 amino acids. Germline-derived CDR1 and CDR2 are MNHEY and SMNVEV (reference sequence). The V segment lost 3 bases and the J segment 3 bases; nucleotides outside the gene matches: 11. The chain's CDR3 is CASSFLGSSGGSTDTQYF. In DNA, the CDR3 is TGTGCCAGCAGTTTTCTCGGTTCTAGCGGGGGGTCGACAGATACGCAGTATTTT.

To note about this clone: Germline is not matched at one junction end, which may reflect a read error. The chain is built from TRBV12-3 or TRBV12-4 and TRBJ2-1, with 10 bases aligning to TRBD1. The CDR3 has 12 amino acids. CDR3 region: CASSLVGDRGLF. In nucleotides, the CDR3 is TGTGCCAGCAGTTTGGTTGGGGACAGGGGTCTCTTC.

In regard to this clone: At one of its ends the junction is not consistent with the germline gene, which may arise from a read error. In DNA, the CDR3 is TGTGCCACCAGTTCGACAGGAACCGGCAACAGTGAGCAGTACTTC. Amino acid sequence: CATSSTGTGNSEQYF. J is TRBJ2-7 and V is TRBV10-3; D possibly corresponds to TRBD1 (6 bases). This CDR3 comprises 15 residues. The V gene's germline CDR1 is ENHRY and CDR2 SYGVKD.

The rearrangement uses TRBV5-4 and TRBJ1-5; D may be TRBD1 (5 bases). The V end was cut by 0 bases, the J end by 5 bases, with 15 bases between. CDR3 length equals 16 residues. CDR1 and CDR2 from the germline V gene are SGHNT and YYREEE (reference sequence). CDR3 residues: CASSLDGGVSHQPQHF. CDR3 sequence (DNA): TGTGCCAGCAGCTTGGATGGGGGGGTAAGCCATCAGCCCCAGCATTTT. Complete variable domain (other parts from reference TRBV5-4 and TRBJ1-5): ETGVTQSPTHLIKTRGQQVTLRCSSQSGHNTVSWYQQALGQGPQFIFQYYREEENGRGNFPPRFSGLQFPNYSSELNVNALELDDSALYLCASSLDGGVSHQPQHFGDGTRLSIL.

The chain is built from TRBV4-2 and TRBJ1-2; D is perhaps TRBD1 (5 bases). Germline assignment: CDR1 LGHNA and CDR2 YNFKEQ. V lost 0 bases and J lost 4, with 12 bases in between. CDR3 length: 15 amino acids. The CDR3 loop reads CASSQEKGISYGYTF. As DNA, the CDR3 is TGTGCCAGCAGCCAAGAGAAGGGGATCAGCTATGGCTACACCTTC.

Note on this clone: This same CDR3 is encoded by further DNA sequences in the sample. J is TRBJ1-5 and V is TRBV7-6; unclear D gene. Germline loops: CDR1 SGHVS, CDR2 FNYEAQ. Trimming left V 1 base short and J 0 bases short, with 7 bases between. There are 15 residues in the CDR3. CDR3 protein: CASSLGSGSNQPQHF. Here the CDR3 DNA reads TGTGCCAGCAGCTTAGGGAGCGGTAGCAATCAGCCCCAGCATTTT.

The CDR3 bases are TGTGCCAGCGGCCCCCCGGGGGGGGAGAAGCCCCAGCATTTT. The encoded protein is CASGPPGGEKPQHF. The chain combines TRBV7-9 with TRBJ1-5, with D perhaps matching TRBD1 (5 bases). CDR3 length equals 14 residues. The germline V gene has CDR1 SEHNR and CDR2 FQNEAQ (reference sequence). Trimming left V 8 bases short and J 8 bases short, with 19 bases between. Full variable domain (outside the CDR3, taken from reference TRBV7-9 and TRBJ1-5): DTGVSQNPRHKITKRGQNVTFRCDPISEHNRLYWYRQTLGQGPEFLTYFQNEAQLEKSRLLSDRFSAERPKGSFSTLEIQRTEQGDSAMYLCASGPPGGEKPQHFGDGTRLSIL.

This chain joins TRBV25-1 and TRBJ1-2, with D uncertain. This CDR3 comprises 13 residues. The germline CDR1 and CDR2 sequences are MGHDK and SYGVNS. The ends were cut back, 2 bases at V and 8 bases at J, with 12 bases in the middle. CDR3 sequence reads: CASSETGGRGYTF. The CDR3 DNA reads TGTGCCAGCAGTGAAACGGGAGGGCGAGGCTACACCTTC.

The J gene is TRBJ1-2, the V gene TRBV6-1; the D gene is possibly TRBD1 (6 bases). Germline CDR1 is MNHNS and CDR2 is SASEGT. V was cut by 1 base and J by 7 bases, with 25 bases left in between. The CDR3 contains 18 residues. The CDR3: CASSEGLMGLGGKVGYTF. CDR3 in DNA: TGTGCCAGCAGTGAAGGGCTTATGGGTTTAGGGGGAAAGGTTGGCTACACCTTC.

The chain uses TRBV7-2 and TRBJ1-3, with D possibly TRBD1 on 6 matching bases. CDR3 size: 16 residues. Germline CDR1 and CDR2: SGHTA and FQGNSA. Trimming removed 0 bases at V and 4 bases at J, with 13 bases between. CDR3 protein: CASSLALTGEGNTIYF. The CDR3 DNA is TGTGCCAGCAGCTTAGCGTTGACAGGCGAGGGAAACACCATATATTTT.

The CDR3 DNA reads TGCAGCGTTCCCGGGACAGGGAGCTCCTACGAGCAGTACTTC. Translated: CSVPGTGSSYEQYF. The chain recombines TRBV29-1 with TRBJ2-7; 9 nucleotides line up with TRBD1. The V segment lost 5 bases and the J segment 0 bases; nucleotides outside the gene matches: 5. CDR3 length: 14 amino acids. The germline V gene encodes CDR1 SQVTM and CDR2 ANQGSEA.

This chain links TRBV7-3 with TRBJ2-1; 11 bases map to TRBD2. From germline, CDR1 is SGHTA and CDR2 FQGTGA. This CDR3 is 14 amino acids long. The J segment lost 5 bases and the V segment lost 5 bases, leaving 2 bases of the junction unmatched. CDR3 protein: CASSLGLADNEQFF. CDR3 coding DNA: TGTGCCAGCAGCCTGGGACTAGCGGACAATGAGCAGTTCTTC.

CDR3 coding DNA: TGTGCCAGCAGCCGAGGGACAGCCTACGAGCAGTACTTC. Residues: CASSRGTAYEQYF. The chain carries TRBV6-5 and TRBJ2-7; TRBD1 matches 7 bases. Germline V gives CDR1 MNHEY, CDR2 SVGAGI. Trimming cost V 6 bases and J 2 bases; bases outside gene matches: 4. This CDR3 is 13 amino acids long.

V usage is TRBV3-1 (or the pseudogene TRBV3-2) and J usage is TRBJ1-2; no definite D call. Trimming left V 1 base short and J 4 bases short, with 4 bases between. This CDR3 contains 12 residues. Germline V gene lookup returns CDR1 LGHDT and CDR2 YNNKEL (reference sequence). The CDR3 here is CASSQASYGYTF. The CDR3, as DNA: TGTGCCAGCAGCCAAGCCTCCTATGGCTACACCTTC.

The rearrangement joins TRBV15 to TRBJ2-7, with D possibly being TRBD2 (6 bases). CDR3 length: 16 amino acids. In germline, CDR1 is LNHNV, CDR2 YYDKDF (reference sequence). With 5 bases removed from V and 0 bases from J, the gap between germline ends came to 17 bases. For the CDR3, the DNA is TGTGCCACCAGCGGGCGACTAGGAACGGCCTCCTACGAGCAGTACTTC. Its translation: CATSGRLGTASYEQYF.

The rearrangement joins TRBV28 to TRBJ2-6; D perhaps matches TRBD1 (6 bases). CDR1 and CDR2 from the germline V gene are MDHEN and SYDVKM. V was shortened by 6 bases and J by 2 bases, with 17 bases between the two germline ends. CDR3 length: 17 residues. The CDR3 reads CASRPLQGFAGANVLTF. The DNA for the CDR3 is TGTGCCAGCAGACCCCTACAGGGCTTTGCTGGGGCCAACGTCCTGACTTTC.

This clone was seen a few times. The rearrangement links TRBV20-1 to TRBJ1-5; TRBD1 is a possible D gene (6 bases). The CDR3 length is 16 residues. Trimming pared 3 bases from V and 2 bases from J, leaving 17 bases between. The germline CDR1 and CDR2 sequences are DFQATT and SNEGSKA (reference sequence). The CDR3, as DNA: TGCAGTGCTAGTTTGGACAGCCGGACCCGCAATCAGCCCCAGCATTTT. It yields the protein CSASLDSRTRNQPQHF.

This clone was counted a single time. The rearrangement links TRBV10-3 to TRBJ2-4, with TRBD1 matching over 8 bases. Trimming cost V 3 bases and J 3 bases; bases outside gene matches: 1. This CDR3 region has 14 residues. Germline V gene data show CDR1 as ENHRY and CDR2 as SYGVKD. CDR3 protein: CAISDTGGKNIQYF. CDR3 bases: TGTGCCATCAGTGACACAGGGGGCAAAAACATTCAGTACTTC.

The chain couples TRBV19 to TRBJ2-1; 7 nucleotides align to TRBD2. Germline CDR1 LNHDA, CDR2 SQIVND (reference sequence). The junction had 14 bases not matched to a gene; V was cut back by 10 bases and J by 8 bases. CDR3 length equals 14 residues. As DNA, the CDR3 is TGTGCCACCGCGGGGGAGGGGACCCAGGATGAGCAGTTCTTC. Its translation is CATAGEGTQDEQFF.

CDR3 in amino acids: CASNSYLTGGNTEAFF. The CDR3 region has the DNA TGTGCCAGCAACTCCTACCTGACAGGGGGGAACACTGAAGCTTTCTTT. The rearrangement joins TRBV7-6 to TRBJ1-1, with 9 bases matching TRBD1. Trimming took 7 bases from V and 1 from J; bases not matched to a gene: 10. The CDR3 is 16 residues long. Looked up from germline, CDR1 is SGHVS and CDR2 is FNYEAQ.

This rearrangement joins TRBV2 to TRBJ1-5; tentative D call: TRBD1 (6 bases). V was clipped by 5 bases and J by 7 bases, with 12 bases between them. CDR1 SNHLY and CDR2 FYNNEI come from the germline V gene. The CDR3 spans 13 residues. The CDR3 nucleotides are TGTGCCAGCAGTCTACAGGGTTGGCAGCCCCAGCATTTT. This gives the protein CASSLQGWQPQHF.

This chain links TRBV15 with TRBJ2-7, with TRBD2 as a possible D gene (6 bases). Germline V CDR1 and CDR2: LNHNV, YYDKDF (reference sequence). This CDR3 is built from 15 residues. V was clipped by 0 bases and J by 4 bases, with 13 bases between them. The CDR3 nucleotides read TGTGCCACCAGCAGAGATGGGGGACTGAGGTACGAGCAGTACTTC. Translating gives CATSRDGGLRYEQYF.

The CDR3 loop reads CASSQFRGGSYEQYF. The CDR3, as DNA: TGTGCCAGCAGCCAATTTAGGGGTGGCTCCTACGAGCAGTACTTC. The chain combines TRBV3-1 (or the pseudogene TRBV3-2) with TRBJ2-7; D is perhaps TRBD1 (5 bases). Deletions cut 2 bases from V and 0 bases from J, with 11 bases between. Looked up from germline, CDR1 is LGHDT and CDR2 is YNNKEL (reference sequence). This CDR3 has 15 residues.

The CDR3 protein is CASSLPTAGTYEQYF. The DNA for the CDR3 is TGTGCCAGCAGCTTACCCACAGCTGGTACCTACGAGCAGTACTTC. The genes are TRBV7-9 and TRBJ2-7; D is unclear. Germline loops: CDR1 SEHNR, CDR2 FQNEAQ (reference sequence). CDR3 size: 15 residues. V lost 2 bases, J lost 2 bases, and 13 bases lay in between.

The chain carries TRBV6-6 and TRBJ2-7; 14 bases are a match to TRBD2. The V gene's germline CDR1 is MNHNY and CDR2 SVGAGI (reference sequence). V shed 6 bases, J shed 7 bases, and the junction held 8 bases outside the gene matches. CDR3 length equals 15 residues. The CDR3 protein is CASRAGLAGVGEQYF. For the CDR3, the DNA is TGTGCCAGCAGAGCGGGACTAGCGGGGGTCGGAGAGCAGTACTTC.

This chain links TRBV5-1 with TRBJ2-3; TRBD2 agrees at 9 bases. Germline V gene sequence: CDR1 SGHRS, CDR2 YFSETQ. This CDR3 spans 16 amino acids. The V gene end was trimmed by 3 bases and the J gene end by 1 base; junction bases not matched to a gene: 6. The CDR3 nucleotides read TGCGCCAGCAGCTGGAAATCTAGCGGGGGCACAGATACGCAGTATTTT. It is translated as CASSWKSSGGTDTQYF.

The rearrangement uses TRBV5-8 and TRBJ2-1; 8 nucleotides match TRBD1. CDR1 SGHTS and CDR2 YDEGEE come from the germline V gene. Trimming took 1 base from V and 5 from J; bases not matched to a gene: 5. The CDR3 totals 15 residues. The CDR3, as DNA: TGTGCCAGCAGCTTGCGGGGACAGGTAAACAATGAGCAGTTCTTC. Protein sequence: CASSLRGQVNNEQFF.

This chain uses TRBV18 with TRBJ1-2; the match to TRBD1 covers 9 bases. Trimming at V came to 3 bases and at J to 7 bases, leaving 12 bases not matched to a gene. The CDR3 is made up of 16 amino acids. The V gene's germline CDR1 is KGHSH and CDR2 LQKENI. This CDR3 is CASSPLWTGDPFGYTF. CDR3 DNA sequence: TGTGCCAGCTCACCGCTGTGGACAGGGGACCCTTTTGGCTACACCTTC.

The chain carries TRBV20-1 and TRBJ2-1; D is perhaps TRBD2 (5 bases). CDR3 length: 11 amino acids. Germline CDR1 DFQATT, CDR2 SNEGSKA (reference sequence). Trimming cost V 8 bases and J 3 bases, with 8 bases left between them. CDR3 coding DNA: TGCAGTCTCCGGGACTACAATGAGCAGTTCTTC. Translated, it gives CSLRDYNEQFF.

V and J are TRBV24-1 and TRBJ1-6, with 11 bases lining up with TRBD1. Germline loops: CDR1 KGHDR, CDR2 SFDVKD. This CDR3 contains 15 residues. The ends lost 5 bases at V and 8 bases at J; junction bases unmatched: 4. DNA for the CDR3: TGTGCCACCAGTGTCCGGGACAGGGGGGATTCACCCCTCCACTTT. It translates to CATSVRDRGDSPLHF.

V gene TRBV14 combines with J gene TRBJ1-2; no firm D call. CDR3 size: 16 residues. The germline V gene encodes CDR1 SGHDN and CDR2 FVKESK. V dropped 4 bases and J dropped 3 bases, with 18 bases sitting between them. CDR3 coding DNA: TGTGCCAGCAGCCGTCGGGGTCGCGGGGTAGACTATGGCTACACCTTC. This translates into CASSRRGRGVDYGYTF.

The chain employs TRBV18 and TRBJ1-2; tentative D call: TRBD1 (6 bases). Trimming stripped 3 bases from V and 1 base from J, with 12 bases between. The CDR3 runs 15 residues. The germline CDR1 and CDR2 sequences are KGHSH and LQKENI. As DNA, the CDR3 is TGTGCCAGCTCACCCAAGGAACAGGGTAACTATGGCTACACCTTC. Amino acids: CASSPKEQGNYGYTF.